This T cell receptor beta chain was recorded in a study of shared clonotypes between healthy human individuals (dated by TCRdb to 2019 to 2021). Context from the whole study: The cohort included a few men and a couple of women between 18 and 49 years of age. For each donor, CD4 naive and CD4 memory were each run on three plates, CD8 naive on two plates, and CD8 memory on one plate. Blood TCR repertoires of about five healthy adults were deeply sequenced to estimate repertoire size and the extent of clonotype sharing between individuals. To increase sequencing depth and limit assay-specific biases, different laboratories used diverse techniques to prepare libraries and sequence TCR repertoires. Per donor, leukapheresis produced somewhere between about 0.85 and 8.9 billion PBMCs.

General conclusions and limits of the study: Across a few donors, approximately 4.6% of naive CD4, over 3% of naive CD8, 2% to 2.5% of memory CD4, and approximately 0.4% of memory CD8 clonotypes were shared. Incomplete sequencing was indicated by rarefaction of sorted-subset datasets, despite the large sequencing depth. Based on pairwise subsampling, the degree of clonotype sharing among donors was expected to be affected by sequencing depth. Because the study included a small number of donors, the genetic and exposure-history diversity represented was limited. Sampling was limited to blood, and TCR repertoires in tissue likely differ from TCR repertoires in blood. Clonotypes shared by all four sorted-subset donors showed higher generation probabilities than non-shared clonotypes. Estimated clonotype richness was generally larger for naive than for memory subsets.

Using the deep immunoSEQ assay, multiplex PCR amplified TCR CDR3 regions from genomic DNA. Extracted genomic DNA from each cell subset was distributed evenly across all wells of several immunoSEQ 96-well plates, and each plate was treated as a replicate. For sorted subsets, approximately 200 ng of genomic DNA, equivalent to 30,000 or so T cell genomes, went into each replicate PCR. Purified libraries were measured with a Qubit 3.0 fluorometer, size-checked on a Bioanalyzer 2100, and measured again with the KAPA Library Quantification kit. Each immunoSEQ 96-well plate was sequenced on its own single-read 150-cycle Illumina NextSeq 550 flow cell. On the authors' methods: Because the immunoSEQ output held only junctional sequences and lacked quality scores, the filtering could not match the filtering applied to full-length reads. To assign V/J genes and CDR3, sequences were annotated against IMGT germline references using PyIR, a Python wrapper for IgBLAST v1.9. Reads were filtered out if the reads had weak V/J assignments (E-value above 1e-6), no CDR3, stop codons, out-of-frame junctions, or ambiguous translated residues. V3J clonotypes were defined by identical inferred V gene, J gene, and CDR3 amino acid sequence. The percentage overlap between two repertoires was calculated by dividing the number of shared unique clonotypes by the size of the smaller repertoire. Three approaches were used to assess repertoire richness: RTK rarefaction, the Chao1 estimator, and Recon v2.1 estimates of unobserved clonotypes. Generation probabilities for all TCRbeta clonotypes obtained by the gDNA method from a handful of donors were computed using OLGA. Entries here come from immuneACCESS through TCRdb and include only in-frame sequences with V and J called. Some clones fail to appear in such tables; in the studies checked, an unresolved V gene covers under half of the shortfall, and the cause of the remainder is unknown. V, J and clone size were drawn from that table, and D and trimming were deduced from the DNA. This sample lists around 560,000 clones; 85% to 95% were detected once. The ten biggest clones cover around 0.11% of the sample.

CD8 naive samples were CD45RO-negative cells positively selected for CCR7, giving a CD45RA+CCR7+ population that excluded TemRA cells. Donors were healthy HIV-negative adults with no recently reported acute infections or vaccinations. Only Caucasian adults living in Nashville, Tennessee, USA were represented among the donors. After blood collection by leukapheresis, PBMCs were isolated using Ficoll-Histopaque density gradient centrifugation and then cryopreserved in the vapor phase of liquid nitrogen. Analytical flow cytometry was used to check the purity and quantity of each magnetically sorted T cell population. Genomic DNA was isolated from every sorted fraction and measured by UV absorbance on a Nanodrop 2000c. As regards this clone: The antigen this receptor binds is unknown. No base quality values were provided; no much bigger clone lies one nucleotide off.

Per the germline V gene, MGHRA is the CDR1 and YSYEKL is the CDR2. The CDR3 measures 17 amino acids from cysteine to phenylalanine. Only the CDR3 portion is preserved as DNA: 51 bases, with reading frame beginning at the first base. At the junction V is shortened by 0 bases and J by 2 bases, with 17 bases in between. Sequencing was done on a sample of naive CD8+ T cells sorted from blood. The cell subset or site tag for this specimen amounts to: CD45RA+CCR7+. The receptor comes from a woman in her 30s in good health. The rearrangement combines TRBV4-1 with TRBJ2-7; no D gene is confidently identified. The CDR3 corresponds to CASSQEPPLARAYEQYF. The DNA sequence is TGCGCCAGCAGCCAAGAACCCCCCTTGGCACGGGCCTACGAGCAGTACTTC.